The clone carrying this T cell receptor beta chain was recorded at least ten times. This specimen belongs to a study of spatial heterogeneity in lung cancer. Looked up from germline, CDR1 is SNHLY and CDR2 is FYNNEI. The CDR3 loop spans 15 amino acids. V lost 7 bases and J 4 bases, leaving 20 bases between the germline ends. Time point specified: sample taken at primary tumor resection. From tumor, nontumor lung or frozen PBMC, whole RNA was taken unsorted for sequencing. The approximately 69 donors had untreated early-stage non-small cell lung cancer. TCRdb processed the 5' RACE reads anew with MiXCR; each CDR3 protein has one entry. Among tens of thousands of distinct CDR3 sequences listed, around 7.1% were seen once.

The clonotype originates from a female donor with early-stage non-small cell lung cancer. The material sequenced was PBMCs, taken at surgery. The genes are TRBV2 and TRBJ2-7, with a possible D match to TRBD2 (6 bases). In nucleotides, the CDR3 is TGTGCCAGCACCGCATGGAGGGGAGGAGGGTACGAGCAGTACTTC. Translating gives CASTAWRGGGYEQYF.